The sequence of this T cell receptor (beta chain) was determined in a study of cytomegalovirus exposure and HLA in healthy donors. Overall study results and limits: Earlier results showed most TCR beta V segments being productive about 87% or about 30% of the time. A few CMV-associated chains were confirmed in vitro to be specific for CMV antigens.

The primer mix had 60 Vbeta and 13 Jbeta primers. Study processing details: A later analysis counted 70 million to 85 million unique TCR beta chains, around 10 million shared. The repertoire was sequenced with immunoSEQ multiplex PCR; TCRdb's copy has only in-frame clones and lacks some. That table is the source of V, J and clone size, and D and trimming were worked out from the DNA. The data hold fewer than 250,000 clones, with 75% to 80% observed a single time. Germline V gives CDR1 MDHEN, CDR2 SYDVKM. Trimming pared 8 bases from V and 5 bases from J, leaving 10 bases between. The CDR3 loop spans 11 amino acids. This clone was found once. Its antigen is not identified.

V and J are TRBV28 and TRBJ2-7; D unclear. The TCR sequence derives from a woman aged 30 to 39 in good health and CMV-seropositive. Material: PBMCs. This CDR3 is CASRVEHEQYF. The CDR3 DNA is TGTGCCAGCCGGGTAGAGCACGAGCAGTACTTC.